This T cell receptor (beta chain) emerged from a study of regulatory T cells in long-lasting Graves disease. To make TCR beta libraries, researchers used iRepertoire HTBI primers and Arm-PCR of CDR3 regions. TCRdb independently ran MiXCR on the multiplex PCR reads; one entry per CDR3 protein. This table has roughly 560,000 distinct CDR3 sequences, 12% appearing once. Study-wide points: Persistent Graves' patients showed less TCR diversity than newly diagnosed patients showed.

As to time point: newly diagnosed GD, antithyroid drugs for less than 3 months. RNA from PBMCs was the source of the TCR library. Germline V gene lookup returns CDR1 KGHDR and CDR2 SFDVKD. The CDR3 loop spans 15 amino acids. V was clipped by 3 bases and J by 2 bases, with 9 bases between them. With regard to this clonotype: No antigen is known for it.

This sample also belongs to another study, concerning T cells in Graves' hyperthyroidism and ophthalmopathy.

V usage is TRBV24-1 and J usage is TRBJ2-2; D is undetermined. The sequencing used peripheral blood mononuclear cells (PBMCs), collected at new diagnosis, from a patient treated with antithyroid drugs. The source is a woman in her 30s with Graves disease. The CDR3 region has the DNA TGTGCCACCAGTGATCCAGTCTCCAACACCGGGGAGCTGTTTTTT. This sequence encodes CATSDPVSNTGELFF.